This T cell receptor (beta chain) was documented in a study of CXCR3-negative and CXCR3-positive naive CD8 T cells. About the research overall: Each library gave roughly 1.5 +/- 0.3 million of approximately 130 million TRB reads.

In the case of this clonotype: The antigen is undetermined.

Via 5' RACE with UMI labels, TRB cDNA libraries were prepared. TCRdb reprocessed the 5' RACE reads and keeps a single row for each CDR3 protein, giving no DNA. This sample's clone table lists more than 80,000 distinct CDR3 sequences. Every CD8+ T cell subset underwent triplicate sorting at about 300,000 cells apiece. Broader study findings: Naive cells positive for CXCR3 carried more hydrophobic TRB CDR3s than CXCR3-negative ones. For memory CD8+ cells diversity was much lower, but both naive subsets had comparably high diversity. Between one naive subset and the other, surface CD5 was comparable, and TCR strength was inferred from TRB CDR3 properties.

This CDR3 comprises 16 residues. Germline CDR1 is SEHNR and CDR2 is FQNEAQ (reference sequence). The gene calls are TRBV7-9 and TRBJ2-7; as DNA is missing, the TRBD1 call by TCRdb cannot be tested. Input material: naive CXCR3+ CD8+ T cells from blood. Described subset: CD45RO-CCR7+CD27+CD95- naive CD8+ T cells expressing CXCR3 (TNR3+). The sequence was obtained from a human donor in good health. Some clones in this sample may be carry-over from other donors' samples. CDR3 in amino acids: CASSLGDRDFTDEQYF.